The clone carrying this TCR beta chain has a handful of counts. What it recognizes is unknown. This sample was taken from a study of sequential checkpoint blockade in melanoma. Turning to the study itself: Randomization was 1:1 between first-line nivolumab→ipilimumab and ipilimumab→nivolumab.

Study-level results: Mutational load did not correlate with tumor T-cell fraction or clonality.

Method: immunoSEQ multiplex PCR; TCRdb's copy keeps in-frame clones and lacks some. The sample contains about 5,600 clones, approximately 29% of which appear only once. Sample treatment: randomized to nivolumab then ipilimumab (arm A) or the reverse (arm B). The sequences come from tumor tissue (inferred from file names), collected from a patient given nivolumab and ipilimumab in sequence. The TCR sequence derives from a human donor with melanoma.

CDR3 sequence (DNA): TGTGCCAGCAGTCTCCGGGACGGCGATTCACCCCTCCACTTT. The encoded protein is CASSLRDGDSPLHF. The chain uses TRBV6-8 and TRBJ1-6; D is perhaps TRBD1 (5 bases). Germline V CDR1 and CDR2: MNHGY, SAAAGT. CDR3 length: 14 residues. V lost 5 bases to trimming and J lost 8 bases, with 13 bases between them.